This TCR beta chain is from a study of T-cell reconstitution after alpha-beta-depleted transplantation in children. Findings and caveats of the study: Expanded clones from the graft, numbering several hundred, reportedly supplied alpha-beta T cells about two months after transplant. A year post-transplant, T-cell counts and diversity derived mostly from newly produced T cells. Several patients had high TCRbeta diversity at day 60; it came from surviving recipient T cells and thymic progenitors.

This clonotype has only a few counts. Its antigen is not known. Looked up from germline, CDR1 is MNHEY and CDR2 is SVGAGI. This CDR3 has 12 amino acids. The V end was cut by 6 bases, the J end by 5 bases, with 10 bases between. Molecular barcoding with unique molecular identifiers was used for the TCRbeta library. TCRdb used MiXCR to reprocess the PCR reads, holding one entry per CDR3 protein. The table shows approximately 500,000 distinct CDR3 sequences, with roughly a tenth occurring only once. This receptor was obtained from a child aged 2 to 10 with inherited bone marrow failure, due to receive a stem cell transplant. The source was PBMCs, collected before TCRalphabeta/CD19-depleted stem cell transplant. The chain joins TRBV6-5 to TRBJ1-2, with D unresolved. Here the CDR3 DNA reads TGTGCCAGCAGAACCGGGTGGTATGGCTACACCTTC. This gives the protein CASRTGWYGYTF.